The present TCR beta chain was sequenced within a study of blood T cell repertoires in COVID-19 (TCRdb year 2020). Looking at the study overall: The collaborator samples originated in the United States, Italy and Spain and spanned the acute and convalescent phases of COVID-19. The prospective study material was composed of cDNA or gDNA derived from T cells, B-cell-depleted T cells, or PBMCs. Deeply sampled blood TCRbeta repertoires from subjects exposed to, actively infected with, or recovered from COVID-19 were included in the dataset. The repertoires were released in a freely available public database intended as a resource for research on the immune response to SARS-CoV-2. Samples were obtained from the ongoing ImmuneRACE study (first 160 participants) and from 1,254 subjects provided by 6 global collaborators. The sample metadata nearly always contained a de-identified subject ID, COVID-19 status, age in years and sex. Where HLA class I and class II types were available, the types were taken from metadata supplied by the sample provider, not from assay-based typing.

General conclusions and limits of the study: The quantity of clinical and demographic metadata differed by source and by participant and was supplied without curation.

On this clone itself: Its antigen is currently not known. No base qualities exist here, and no much larger clone lies one base off it.

In the prospective study, participants were about 18 to 95 years old, resided in about two dozen geographic areas of the United States, and were enrolled through a virtual design. In the prospective study, participants were assigned to cohorts based on the clinical history participants reported in a screening survey and a study questionnaire. Recovered participants in ImmuneRACE Cohort 3 were defined as having two consecutive negative NP/OP PCR tests, clearance from a healthcare professional, or resolution of symptoms. In the prospective study, mobile phlebotomists collected whole blood, serum and a nasopharyngeal or oropharyngeal swab from each participant. Additional blood draws and questionnaires over an approximately two-month period could optionally be provided by prospective study participants. Before DNA extraction, blood samples from the prospective study were shipped at room temperature or frozen.

The immunoSEQ Assay, a bias-controlled multiplex PCR, was used to amplify TCRbeta CDR3 regions from genomic DNA. Turning to the authors' computational methods: The number of nucleated cells in each sample was estimated by amplification of reference gene primers within the assay. Sequence reads were collapsed and filtered to measure the absolute abundance of every unique TCRbeta CDR3 rearrangement. For each sample, productive Simpson clonality was calculated as the square root of Simpson's diversity index across productive rearrangements. This is the immuneACCESS table as TCRdb keeps it, with only in-frame sequences that have V and J called. A part of the clones is gone; compared with another copy, unresolved V genes explain less than half, and the rest is unexplained. The V and J calls and clone size were taken over from that table, and D and trimming were inferred from the DNA. This sample is represented by roughly 360,000 clones; about 90% of them were singletons. 1.3% of the sample comes from the top ten.

The sequenced sample was PBMCs or T cells enriched from blood (not recorded which). The source of this sequence is a man aged 30-40 years who had recovered from COVID-19.

CDR3 region: CASKTGAGSSYEQYF. The DNA sequence reads TGTGCCAGTAAAACAGGGGCAGGGAGCTCCTACGAGCAGTACTTC. This chain joins TRBV19 to TRBJ2-7, with 7 middle bases fitting TRBD1. Reading from cysteine to phenylalanine, the CDR3 counts 15 amino acids. Only the CDR3 region is kept as DNA, spanning 45 bases read in frame from base 1. Trimming takes 7 bases off V and 0 bases off J; junction bases not matched to a gene: 9. Per the germline V gene (reference sequence), LNHDA is the CDR1 and SQIVND is the CDR2.